Listed below are T cell receptor beta chains from one sample, sequenced in a study of beta chain features in type 1 diabetes. Using immunoSEQ multiplex PCR, the repertoire was profiled, and TCRdb retains in-frame clones only, with some absent. Seen here are 600,000 or so clones, about 14% observed once, and the top ten hold approximately 0.043%. Sequenced input: naive CD4+ T cells from blood. These receptors originate from a man younger than 30 with type 1 diabetes. CDR3s include the opening cysteine and the closing phenylalanine or tryptophan. The D gene is left open where the match is weak. Size values are once, few and many counts, or a class for expanded clones, and some rows have none.

cdr3_aa: CASRPYNEQFF
cdr3_nt: TGTGCCAGCAGACCCTACAATGAGCAGTTCTTC
j_call: TRBJ2-1
d_call: NA
clone_size: few
v_call: TRBV2

cdr3_aa: CSVGRWGRERYEQYF
cdr3_nt: TGCAGCGTTGGAAGATGGGGGAGGGAACGGTACGAGCAGTACTTC
j_call: TRBJ2-7
d_call: TRBD2
clone_size: NA
v_call: TRBV29-1

cdr3_aa: CASSLGTVNEKLFF
cdr3_nt: TGTGCCAGCAGCCTCGGGACAGTCAATGAAAAACTGTTTTTT
j_call: TRBJ1-4
d_call: TRBD1
clone_size: NA
v_call: TRBV5-6

cdr3_aa: CASRPSTGAGETQYF
cdr3_nt: TGTGCCAGCAGGCCCTCGACTGGGGCAGGGGAGACCCAGTACTTC
j_call: TRBJ2-5
d_call: NA
clone_size: few
v_call: TRBV7-2

cdr3_aa: CAWGGTASYEQYF
cdr3_nt: TGTGCCTGGGGCGGGACAGCTTCCTACGAGCAGTACTTC
j_call: TRBJ2-7
d_call: NA
clone_size: NA
v_call: TRBV30

cdr3_aa: CASSSRRGDTEAFF
cdr3_nt: TGTGCCAGCAGCTCAAGGAGGGGGGACACTGAAGCTTTCTTT
j_call: TRBJ1-1
d_call: NA
clone_size: NA
v_call: TRBV28

cdr3_aa: CATSRDRTGRETQYF
cdr3_nt: TGTGCCACCAGCAGAGATCGGACAGGGAGAGAGACCCAGTACTTC
j_call: TRBJ2-5
d_call: TRBD1
clone_size: few
v_call: TRBV15

cdr3_aa: CACSPGGTDTQYF
cdr3_nt: TGTGCCTGTTCCCCCGGGGGCACAGATACGCAGTATTTT
j_call: TRBJ2-3
d_call: NA
clone_size: NA
v_call: TRBV30

cdr3_aa: CASSEYGMRRPYEQYF
cdr3_nt: TGTGCCAGCAGTGAATATGGGATGAGGCGGCCCTACGAGCAGTACTTC
j_call: TRBJ2-7
d_call: NA
clone_size: few
v_call: TRBV25-1

cdr3_aa: CASSYAGQRNTEAFF
cdr3_nt: TGTGCCAGCAGTTACGCGGGACAAAGGAACACTGAAGCTTTCTTT
j_call: TRBJ1-1
d_call: NA
clone_size: few
v_call: TRBV6-5

cdr3_aa: CASRAITTAGQPQHF
cdr3_nt: TGTGCCAGCAGAGCTATAACCACAGCGGGTCAGCCCCAGCATTTT
j_call: TRBJ1-5
d_call: NA
clone_size: NA
v_call: TRBV6-1

cdr3_aa: CASSSTGTGPGYTF
cdr3_nt: TGTGCCAGCAGTTCGACCGGGACAGGGCCCGGCTACACCTTC
j_call: TRBJ1-2
d_call: TRBD1
clone_size: few
v_call: TRBV28

cdr3_aa: CAWRVGQTQYF
cdr3_nt: TGTGCCTGGAGAGTTGGGCAGACCCAGTACTTC
j_call: TRBJ2-5
d_call: NA
clone_size: few
v_call: TRBV30

cdr3_aa: CAWSGGLIRAEAFF
cdr3_nt: TGTGCCTGGAGTGGAGGGCTTATTCGGGCTGAAGCTTTCTTT
j_call: TRBJ1-1
d_call: NA
clone_size: NA
v_call: TRBV30

cdr3_aa: CASSQAGYNEQFF
cdr3_nt: TGTGCCAGCAGCCAAGCAGGGTACAATGAGCAGTTCTTC
j_call: TRBJ2-1
d_call: NA
clone_size: few
v_call: TRBV5-6

cdr3_aa: CASSLVRDWGEQFF
cdr3_nt: TGTGCCAGCAGCTTAGTGCGGGATTGGGGTGAGCAGTTCTTC
j_call: TRBJ2-1
d_call: NA
clone_size: few
v_call: TRBV7-2

cdr3_aa: CASSRGQGAHNSPLHF
cdr3_nt: TGTGCCAGCAGTCGGGGACAGGGGGCCCATAATTCACCCCTCCACTTT
j_call: TRBJ1-6
d_call: TRBD1
clone_size: few
v_call: TRBV6-6

cdr3_aa: CASSLDPQGETQYF
cdr3_nt: TGTGCCAGCAGCTTGGATCCGCAGGGAGAGACCCAGTACTTC
j_call: TRBJ2-5
d_call: NA
clone_size: few
v_call: TRBV5-4

cdr3_aa: CASSGATSTDTQYF
cdr3_nt: TGTGCCAGCTCTGGAGCGACTAGCACAGATACGCAGTATTTT
j_call: TRBJ2-3
d_call: NA
clone_size: NA
v_call: TRBV7-2

cdr3_aa: CSAGLADYEQYF
cdr3_nt: TGCAGCGCGGGACTAGCGGACTACGAGCAGTACTTC
j_call: TRBJ2-7
d_call: TRBD2
clone_size: few
v_call: TRBV29-1

cdr3_aa: CASSPASYRNTGELFF
cdr3_nt: TGTGCCAGCAGCCCGGCATCCTATCGGAACACCGGGGAGCTGTTTTTT
j_call: TRBJ2-2
d_call: NA
clone_size: NA
v_call: TRBV4-2

cdr3_aa: CASSVLGSGTGELFF
cdr3_nt: TGTGCCAGCAGCGTCTTAGGCTCCGGCACCGGGGAGCTGTTTTTT
j_call: TRBJ2-2
d_call: NA
clone_size: few
v_call: TRBV9

cdr3_aa: CASTQGLIADTQYF
cdr3_nt: TGTGCCAGCACCCAGGGTTTAATTGCAGATACGCAGTATTTT
j_call: TRBJ2-3
d_call: NA
clone_size: NA
v_call: TRBV2

cdr3_aa: CSAMSGDGYTF
cdr3_nt: TGCAGTGCTATGTCAGGGGATGGCTACACCTTC
j_call: TRBJ1-2
d_call: NA
clone_size: NA
v_call: TRBV20-1

cdr3_aa: CAWSAQGATEAFF
cdr3_nt: TGTGCCTGGAGTGCCCAGGGGGCAACTGAAGCTTTCTTT
j_call: TRBJ1-1
d_call: TRBD1
clone_size: NA
v_call: TRBV30

cdr3_aa: CASSLEVGYPAYEQYF
cdr3_nt: TGTGCCAGCAGTTTAGAGGTTGGGTATCCCGCCTACGAGCAGTACTTC
j_call: TRBJ2-7
d_call: NA
clone_size: few
v_call: TRBV27

cdr3_aa: CAITFNPNTEAFF
cdr3_nt: TGTGCCATAACGTTCAACCCGAACACTGAAGCTTTCTTT
j_call: TRBJ1-1
d_call: NA
clone_size: few
v_call: TRBV28

cdr3_aa: CAWSQGRENQPQHF
cdr3_nt: TGTGCCTGGAGCCAGGGACGGGAAAATCAGCCCCAGCATTTT
j_call: TRBJ1-5
d_call: NA
clone_size: NA
v_call: TRBV30

cdr3_aa: CAFSLGTGGYF
cdr3_nt: TGTGCCTTCTCGCTTGGGACAGGGGGCTACTTC
j_call: TRBJ2-7
d_call: TRBD1
clone_size: few
v_call: TRBV30

cdr3_aa: CASSLEGRPAKNIQYF
cdr3_nt: TGCGCCAGCAGCTTGGAGGGCAGGCCGGCCAAAAACATTCAGTACTTC
j_call: TRBJ2-4
d_call: NA
clone_size: few
v_call: TRBV5-1

cdr3_aa: CASNEGRQSNEQFF
cdr3_nt: TGTGCCAGCAATGAAGGTCGGCAGTCCAATGAGCAGTTCTTC
j_call: TRBJ2-1
d_call: NA
clone_size: few
v_call: TRBV7-9

cdr3_aa: CASSQERNGGANTGELFF
cdr3_nt: TGTGCCAGCAGCCAAGAACGAAACGGGGGCGCGAACACCGGGGAGCTGTTTTTT
j_call: TRBJ2-2
d_call: NA
clone_size: once
v_call: TRBV4-2

cdr3_aa: CASSSKFPGQPNTEAFF
cdr3_nt: TGTGCCAGCTCGTCCAAGTTTCCGGGACAGCCGAACACTGAAGCTTTCTTT
j_call: TRBJ1-1
d_call: TRBD1
clone_size: NA
v_call: TRBV18

cdr3_aa: CAISPAERGAGETQYF
cdr3_nt: TGTGCCATCAGCCCGGCCGAGCGGGGGGCGGGAGAGACCCAGTACTTC
j_call: TRBJ2-5
d_call: TRBD2
clone_size: NA
v_call: TRBV10-3

cdr3_aa: CASSFQRGDTQYF
cdr3_nt: TGCGCCAGCAGCTTCCAACGGGGAGATACGCAGTATTTT
j_call: TRBJ2-3
d_call: NA
clone_size: NA
v_call: TRBV5-1

cdr3_aa: CSVAGLAGGSYEQYF
cdr3_nt: TGCAGCGTTGCGGGACTAGCGGGGGGGTCCTACGAGCAGTACTTC
j_call: TRBJ2-7
d_call: TRBD2
clone_size: few
v_call: TRBV29-1

cdr3_aa: CASSFWTGSDEQYF
cdr3_nt: TGTGCCAGCAGCTTTTGGACAGGGTCAGACGAGCAGTACTTC
j_call: TRBJ2-7
d_call: TRBD1
clone_size: few
v_call: TRBV5-4

cdr3_aa: CASRAGTREEQYF
cdr3_nt: TGTGCCAGCAGAGCCGGGACACGTGAGGAGCAGTACTTC
j_call: TRBJ2-7
d_call: NA
clone_size: NA
v_call: TRBV28

cdr3_aa: CAWSAQGGQYF
cdr3_nt: TGTGCCTGGAGTGCTCAGGGTGGGCAGTACTTC
j_call: TRBJ2-5
d_call: NA
clone_size: few
v_call: TRBV30

cdr3_aa: CASRPMGGSYEQYF
cdr3_nt: TGTGCCAGCAGGCCTATGGGCGGCAGCTACGAGCAGTACTTC
j_call: TRBJ2-7
d_call: NA
clone_size: few
v_call: TRBV6-1

cdr3_aa: CASKIGTAKGGYTF
cdr3_nt: TGTGCCAGCAAAATCGGGACGGCCAAGGGTGGCTACACCTTC
j_call: TRBJ1-2
d_call: NA
clone_size: few
v_call: TRBV7-2

cdr3_aa: CASSQGGTSGSEGQETQYF
cdr3_nt: TGTGCCAGCAGCCAAGGGGGCACTAGCGGGAGTGAAGGCCAAGAGACCCAGTACTTC
j_call: TRBJ2-5
d_call: TRBD2
clone_size: NA
v_call: TRBV4-2

cdr3_aa: CASSPERGSPLHF
cdr3_nt: TGTGCCAGCTCACCTGAACGCGGTTCACCCCTCCACTTT
j_call: TRBJ1-6
d_call: NA
clone_size: NA
v_call: TRBV18

cdr3_aa: CASQSRASGYNEQFF
cdr3_nt: TGTGCCAGCCAATCAAGGGCTAGCGGATACAATGAGCAGTTCTTC
j_call: TRBJ2-1
d_call: TRBD2
clone_size: NA
v_call: TRBV19

cdr3_aa: CASSLAKPGQAKVTEAFF
cdr3_nt: TGCGCCAGCAGCTTGGCCAAACCGGGACAAGCGAAGGTCACTGAAGCTTTCTTT
j_call: TRBJ1-1
d_call: NA
clone_size: NA
v_call: TRBV5-1